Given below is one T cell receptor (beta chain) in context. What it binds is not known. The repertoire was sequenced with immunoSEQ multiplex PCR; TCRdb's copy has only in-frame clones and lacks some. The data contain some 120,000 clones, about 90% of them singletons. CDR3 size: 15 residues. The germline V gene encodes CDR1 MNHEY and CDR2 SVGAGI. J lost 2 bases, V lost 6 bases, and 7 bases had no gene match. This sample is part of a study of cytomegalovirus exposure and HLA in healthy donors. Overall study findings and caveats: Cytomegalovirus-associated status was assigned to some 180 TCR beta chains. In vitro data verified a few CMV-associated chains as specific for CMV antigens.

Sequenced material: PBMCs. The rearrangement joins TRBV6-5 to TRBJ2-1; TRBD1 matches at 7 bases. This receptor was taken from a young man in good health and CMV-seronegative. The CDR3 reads CASRIGQAAYNEQFF. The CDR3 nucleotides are TGTGCCAGCAGGATCGGACAGGCGGCCTACAATGAGCAGTTCTTC.